Listed below are T cell receptor beta chains from one sample, sequenced in a study of identical twins. Each CDR3 protein is one row after TCRdb ran MiXCR on the 5' RACE reads. The sample has 400,000 to 550,000 distinct CDR3 sequences, about 24% seen once; the top ten hold 2.9%. The same data also contributed to another study, on T cells expressing NK-cell markers.

Sequenced material: CD4+ T cells sorted from blood. Receptors originate from a woman under 30 in good health. Each CDR3 is given with its conserved first and last residue. Each record gives: J gene, D gene, V gene, clone size, CDR3 DNA, CDR3 protein. A D gene is named only where the DNA matches it firmly. Clone size is shown for a subset of rows, as once, few, many or a class of expanded clone.

TRBJ2-1 | - | TRBV29-1 | - | TGCAGCGTTGAAGGAAGATGGGGTGAGCAGTTCTTC | CSVEGRWGEQFF
TRBJ2-3 | - | TRBV5-1 | many | TGCGCCAGCAGCTTGTACCCAAGCGAGGCGCAGTATTTT | CASSLYPSEAQYF
TRBJ2-5 | - | TRBV5-1 | few | TGCGCCAGCAGCTTGTGGCTTCGAGAGACCCAGTACTTC | CASSLWLRETQYF
TRBJ2-7 | - | TRBV30 | few | TGTGCCTGGAGTGTGGACAGTTGGGGAGAGCAGTACTTC | CAWSVDSWGEQYF
TRBJ2-7 | TRBD1 | TRBV3-1 | - | TGTGCCGTCGACAGGGGATGGGAGCAGTACTTC | CAVDRGWEQYF
TRBJ2-1 | - | TRBV20-1 | - | TGCAGTGCCATGGGTAGTAATGAGCAGTTCTTC | CSAMGSNEQFF
TRBJ2-3 | TRBD2 | TRBV6-1 | - | TGTGCCAGCAGCGTCCGGGAGGGAGGGGATACGCAGTATTTT | CASSVREGGDTQYF
TRBJ2-7 | - | TRBV2 | - | TGTGCCGGGGGTCGGGGAAGCTCCTACGAGCAGTACTTC | CAGGRGSSYEQYF
TRBJ1-2 | - | TRBV7-8 | - | TGTGCCAGCAGCTTAGTGTCGGGAAGGGACTATGGCTACACCTTC | CASSLVSGRDYGYTF
TRBJ2-1 | TRBD2 | TRBV6-1 | few | TGTGCCAGTTGGAATGGCGGGGGGAATGAGCAGTTCTTC | CASWNGGGNEQFF
TRBJ2-5 | TRBD2 | TRBV7-2 | - | TGTGCCAGCAGCCCTCGGATGACTAGCGAGGGGACCCAGTACTTC | CASSPRMTSEGTQYF
TRBJ2-3 | - | TRBV5-1 | - | TGCGCCAGCAGCTTAGGGGGAGGCCCCACAGATACGCAGTATTTT | CASSLGGGPTDTQYF
TRBJ2-2 | TRBD2 | TRBV5-5 | - | TGTGCCAGCAGCCGGAGCGGGGTGAACACCGGGGAGCTGTTTTTT | CASSRSGVNTGELFF
TRBJ2-1 | - | TRBV4-3 | few | TGCGCCAGCAGCCAAGATGTTCGGCATCAAGAGCAGTTCTTC | CASSQDVRHQEQFF
TRBJ2-3 | - | TRBV24-1 | - | TGTGCCACCAGTCGGGGTAGCACAGATACGCAGTATTTT | CATSRGSTDTQYF
TRBJ2-6 | - | TRBV20-1 | - | TGCAGTGCTAGAAGGGACTCTGGGGCCAACGTCCTGACTTTC | CSARRDSGANVLTF
TRBJ1-1 | - | TRBV12-3/TRBV12-4 | - | TGTGCCAGCAGTTTTCCCCGGGGTGAAGCTTTCTTT | CASSFPRGEAFF
TRBJ1-2 | - | TRBV4-3 | many | TGCGCCAGCAGCCGAGCTTTGCAGGAGAGCTATGGCTACACCTTC | CASSRALQESYGYTF
TRBJ1-1 | TRBD1 | TRBV18 | - | TGTGCCAGCTCCCGGGGACAGGGCGAAGCTTTCTTT | CASSRGQGEAFF
TRBJ2-7 | - | TRBV28 | once | TGTGCCAGCAGTTTAAGGGGGGAGAGAGGGCACGAGCAGTACTTC | CASSLRGERGHEQYF